These T cell receptor beta chains were read from a single sample in a study of OX40 agonist ivuxolimab in advanced cancers. The table came from immunoSEQ multiplex PCR; TCRdb's copy has only in-frame clones and leaves some out. Of about 58,000 clones listed, about four fifths are singletons. Sequencing was performed on CD4+ or CD8+ T cells sorted from blood, taken in a trial of the OX40 agonist ivuxolimab. These receptors were obtained from an adult with an advanced solid tumor such as melanoma, head and neck, liver or kidney cancer. CDR3s leave out the opening cysteine and the closing phenylalanine or tryptophan. Fields, in order: CDR3 length, V gene, clone size, J gene, CDR3 protein. Clone size is given for some rows only: seen once, a few or many times, or a class if the clone is expanded.

len: 11; v_gene: TRBV5-1; abundance: -; j_gene: TRBJ1-2; CDR3aa: ASSPTGDRGYT
len: 11; v_gene: TRBV7-8; abundance: -; j_gene: TRBJ1-2; CDR3aa: ASSLAGDSGYT
len: 12; v_gene: TRBV5-1; abundance: -; j_gene: TRBJ2-7; CDR3aa: ASSLVGDRGEQY
len: 11; v_gene: TRBV5-1; abundance: -; j_gene: TRBJ2-5; CDR3aa: ASSLVREETQY
len: 10; v_gene: TRBV29-1; abundance: -; j_gene: TRBJ2-7; CDR3aa: SVGQASYEQY
len: 12; v_gene: TRBV19; abundance: once; j_gene: TRBJ1-2; CDR3aa: ASSKDRDRGHYT
len: 13; v_gene: TRBV6-5; abundance: medium-sized; j_gene: TRBJ2-7; CDR3aa: ASSYLGGATYEQY
len: 12; v_gene: TRBV5-1; abundance: -; j_gene: TRBJ2-7; CDR3aa: ASSLEREFYEQY
len: 12; v_gene: TRBV7-9; abundance: -; j_gene: TRBJ2-1; CDR3aa: ASGEGAFRNEQF
len: 10; v_gene: TRBV11-2; abundance: -; j_gene: TRBJ1-2; CDR3aa: ASTPGDYGYT